This TCR beta chain was captured by sequencing in a study of shared clonotypes between healthy human individuals. Notes on the study in general: Among non-shared clonotypes, generation probabilities were lower than among those shared by all four donors.

Germline trimming cut 0 bases from V and 15 bases from J; bases unmatched to any gene: 6. From germline, CDR1 is SQVTM and CDR2 ANQGSEA. This CDR3 has 13 amino acids. The assay used deep level. Replicate PCRs from sorted subsets contained roughly 220 ng DNA, which is 30,000 to 35,000 T cell genomes. Assay used: immunoSEQ multiplex PCR; TCRdb lists only in-frame clones, some missing. Among about 2.4 million clones listed, over 85% were seen once. This clone is a singleton in its sample. What it binds is not known. This chain joins TRBV29-1 and TRBJ2-1; 12 nucleotides line up with TRBD2. The sequenced material came from naive CD4+ T cells from PBMCs. As to subset: CD45RA+ positively selected. This clonotype originated in a man between 18 and 29 years old in good health. Some clones in this sample may be carry-over from other donors' samples. For the CDR3, the DNA is TGCAGCGTTGAAGATTCTAGCGGGAGGGCTAGGTTCTTC. Amino acids: CSVEDSSGRARFF.